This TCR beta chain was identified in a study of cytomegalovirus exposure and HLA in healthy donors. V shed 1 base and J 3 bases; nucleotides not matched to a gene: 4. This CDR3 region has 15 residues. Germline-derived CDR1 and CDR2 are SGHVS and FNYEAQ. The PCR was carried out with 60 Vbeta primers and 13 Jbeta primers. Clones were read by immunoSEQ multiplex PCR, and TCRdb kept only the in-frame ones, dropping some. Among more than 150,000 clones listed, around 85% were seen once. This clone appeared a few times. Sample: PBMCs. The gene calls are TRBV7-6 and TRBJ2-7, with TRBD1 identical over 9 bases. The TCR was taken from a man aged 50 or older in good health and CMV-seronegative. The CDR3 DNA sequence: TGTGCCAGCAGCTTAGGACAGGGGGGCCACTACGAGCAGTACTTC. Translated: CASSLGQGGHYEQYF.